This is a list of T cell receptor beta chains from one sample in a study of shared clonotypes between healthy human individuals. TCRdb's table, derived via immunoSEQ multiplex PCR, lists solely in-frame clones and lacks some. The data hold 2 million to 2.5 million clones, with around 95% observed a single time. The sequenced sample was naive CD4+ T cells sorted from blood. These receptors came from a man between 18 and 35 years old in good health. Each CDR3 is given with its conserved first and last residue. The D gene is left open where the match is weak. Not all rows give a size; the values are once, few, many and, for expanded clones, a class.

size	D	J	V	CDR3	DNA
once	-	TRBJ2-1	TRBV30	CAWSALAATHNEQFF	TGTGCCTGGAGCGCCTTAGCGGCCACCCACAATGAGCAGTTCTTC
-	TRBD1	TRBJ1-5	TRBV19	CASTSMWTGPSNQPQHF	TGTGCCAGTACCTCTATGTGGACAGGGCCGAGCAATCAGCCCCAGCATTTT
-	-	TRBJ2-3	TRBV6-5	CASSHTDTQYF	TGTGCCAGCAGTCACACAGATACGCAGTATTTT
-	TRBD1	TRBJ2-6	TRBV5-1	CASSLEDRDPWSGANVLTF	TGCGCCAGCAGCTTGGAGGACAGGGATCCTTGGTCTGGGGCCAACGTCCTGACTTTC
-	-	TRBJ1-4	TRBV10-2	CASSGLGSEEKLFF	TGCGCCAGCAGTGGTCTGGGGAGCGAAGAAAAACTGTTTTTT
-	TRBD1	TRBJ2-5	TRBV28	CASSHRQGRETQYF	TGTGCCAGCAGTCACCGACAGGGCCGGGAGACCCAGTACTTC
once	-	TRBJ1-5	TRBV5-6	CASSLRVGGKPQHF	TGTGCCAGCAGCTTGAGGGTGGGGGGGAAGCCCCAGCATTTT
-	-	TRBJ2-7	TRBV2	CASNPWDTYEQYF	TGTGCCAGCAATCCGTGGGACACCTACGAGCAGTACTTC
-	-	TRBJ2-7	TRBV7-9	CASSYAGAYEQYF	TGTGCCAGCAGCTATGCTGGGGCCTACGAGCAGTACTTC
-	TRBD1	TRBJ2-7	TRBV29-1	CSVLIRDRANEQYF	TGCAGCGTTTTAATCCGGGACAGGGCGAACGAGCAGTACTTC
-	-	TRBJ2-3	TRBV2	CASRPPLGLNRADTQYF	TGTGCCAGCAGGCCCCCTCTCGGACTTAATCGGGCAGATACGCAGTATTTT
-	-	TRBJ1-5	TRBV10-3	CAISEQAESNQPQHF	TGTGCCATCAGTGAACAGGCGGAGAGCAATCAGCCCCAGCATTTT
-	-	TRBJ2-2	TRBV6-1	CAVIMGRFGTGELFF	TGTGCCGTCATAATGGGGAGGTTCGGGACCGGGGAGCTGTTTTTT
once	TRBD2	TRBJ2-5	TRBV11-3	CASPFAASGRASGYETQYF	TGTGCCAGCCCCTTCGCAGCTAGCGGGAGGGCCTCGGGCTACGAGACCCAGTACTTC
-	-	TRBJ2-3	TRBV6-5	CASTRDHTQYF	TGTGCCAGCACGAGGGACCATACGCAGTATTTT
few	-	TRBJ1-4	TRBV19	CASTDGAVGEKLFF	TGTGCCAGTACCGATGGGGCGGTTGGTGAAAAACTGTTTTTT
-	-	TRBJ2-2	TRBV9	CASSVGSHGGELFF	TGTGCCAGCAGCGTAGGCAGTCATGGCGGGGAGCTGTTTTTT
-	-	TRBJ2-1	TRBV5-4	CASSLVWSNEQFF	TGTGCCAGCAGCTTGGTATGGTCCAATGAGCAGTTCTTC
-	-	TRBJ1-6	TRBV6-1	CASSLNFYNSPLHF	TGTGCCAGCAGCCTTAACTTTTATAATTCACCCCTCCACTTT
-	-	TRBJ2-7	TRBV5-4	CASSTGGFDYEQYF	TGTGCCAGCAGCACTGGGGGGTTCGACTACGAGCAGTACTTC
-	-	TRBJ1-6	TRBV4-1	CASSQARPAYNSPLHF	TGCGCCAGCAGCCAAGCTCGCCCGGCCTATAATTCACCCCTCCACTTT
once	-	TRBJ2-3	TRBV7-9	CASSLRTPSTDTQYF	TGTGCCAGCAGCTTACGGACACCTTCAACAGATACGCAGTATTTT
-	-	TRBJ2-5	TRBV27	CASSYRQAGETQYF	TGTGCCAGCAGCTATAGACAGGCCGGGGAGACCCAGTACTTC
-	TRBD1	TRBJ1-2	TRBV29-1	CSVRDRRTNYGYTF	TGCAGCGTTAGGGACAGGAGGACTAACTATGGCTACACCTTC
-	TRBD1	TRBJ2-3	TRBV5-1	CASSLGSRGIDTQYF	TGCGCCAGCAGCTTAGGATCCAGGGGGATAGATACGCAGTATTTT
-	TRBD1	TRBJ1-5	TRBV30	CAWRGQGAAQPQHF	TGTGCCTGGAGGGGACAGGGGGCGGCTCAGCCCCAGCATTTT
-	-	TRBJ1-2	TRBV19	CATPASGDKNYGYTF	TGTGCCACTCCGGCTTCAGGGGACAAAAACTATGGCTACACCTTC
-	TRBD1	TRBJ2-5	TRBV12-5	CASGPGQGGGGSQETQYF	TGTGCTAGTGGTCCCGGACAGGGAGGAGGGGGCAGCCAAGAGACCCAGTACTTC
-	-	TRBJ1-1	TRBV2	CASSETGNTEAFF	TGTGCCAGCAGTGAAACGGGGAACACTGAAGCTTTCTTT
-	TRBD2	TRBJ2-2	TRBV5-6	CASSLNGGGTGELFF	TGTGCCAGCAGCTTGAACGGGGGAGGGACCGGGGAGCTGTTTTTT
-	-	TRBJ1-1	TRBV28	CASSLSLQGAGAFF	TGTGCCAGCAGTTTATCCCTACAGGGTGCAGGAGCTTTCTTT
-	TRBD1	TRBJ2-7	TRBV27	CASSLSGTGVGEQYF	TGTGCCAGCAGTTTATCGGGGACAGGGGTCGGCGAGCAGTACTTC
-	-	TRBJ1-4	TRBV18	CASSPTGHATNEKLFF	TGTGCCAGCTCACCGACAGGCCACGCAACTAATGAAAAACTGTTTTTT
-	-	TRBJ1-1	TRBV11-2	CASSLEGVWGTEAFF	TGTGCCAGCAGCTTAGAAGGGGTTTGGGGAACTGAAGCTTTCTTT
-	TRBD1	TRBJ2-1	TRBV7-3	CASSQTRDRGNEQFF	TGTGCCAGCAGCCAAACCCGGGACAGGGGAAATGAGCAGTTCTTC
-	-	TRBJ2-7	TRBV2	CASSEGWYRYEQYF	TGTGCCAGCAGTGAAGGCTGGTATAGATACGAGCAGTACTTC
-	-	TRBJ2-3	TRBV30	CAWSESGLGTDTQYF	TGTGCCTGGAGTGAGTCAGGGTTGGGTACAGATACGCAGTATTTT
-	-	TRBJ1-3	TRBV6-5	CASSQSKQGNTIYF	TGTGCCAGCAGCCAATCCAAACAGGGAAACACCATATATTTT
once	-	TRBJ2-4	TRBV6-1	CASSEGGAAAKNIQYF	TGTGCCAGCAGTGAAGGCGGGGCGGCGGCCAAAAACATTCAGTACTTC
-	-	TRBJ2-7	TRBV7-2	CASSPEVGLGTYEQYF	TGTGCCAGCAGCCCAGAAGTCGGACTGGGGACCTACGAGCAGTACTTC
-	-	TRBJ1-1	TRBV10-3	CAISETGGGTEAFF	TGTGCCATCAGTGAAACGGGGGGCGGGACTGAAGCTTTCTTT
-	-	TRBJ2-3	TRBV18	CASSPPDNLRDTQYF	TGTGCCAGCTCACCACCGGATAACTTGCGGGATACGCAGTATTTT
-	-	TRBJ1-4	TRBV19	CASSIPQKARKLFF	TGTGCCAGTAGTATTCCCCAGAAAGCGAGGAAACTGTTTTTT
-	-	TRBJ2-5	TRBV2	CASSSRQRQETQYF	TGTGCCAGCAGTTCTCGACAGAGACAAGAGACCCAGTACTTC
-	-	TRBJ2-3	TRBV30	CAWRAGGDTQYF	TGTGCCTGGAGGGCCGGCGGGGATACGCAGTATTTT
-	-	TRBJ1-4	TRBV6-5	CASSYYPGDEKLFF	TGTGCCAGCAGTTACTACCCGGGAGATGAAAAACTGTTTTTT
-	TRBD2	TRBJ2-3	TRBV11-2	CASSRPGGDTQYF	TGTGCCAGCAGCCGCCCGGGGGGGGATACGCAGTATTTT
-	TRBD2	TRBJ2-5	TRBV19	CASRTSGGTQETQYF	TGTGCCAGTAGGACGAGCGGGGGGACTCAAGAGACCCAGTACTTC
-	-	TRBJ2-2	TRBV19	CASSIPPRMTGELFF	TGTGCCAGTAGTATTCCCCCACGGATGACCGGGGAGCTGTTTTTT
-	-	TRBJ2-2	TRBV10-1	CASSSGTNTGELFF	TGCGCCAGCAGTTCCGGGACCAACACCGGGGAGCTGTTTTTT
-	-	TRBJ2-5	TRBV18	CASSPTGAGETQYF	TGTGCCAGCTCACCAACGGGGGCCGGGGAGACCCAGTACTTC
-	TRBD1	TRBJ1-5	TRBV19	CASTRQGQNQPQHF	TGTGCCAGTACTCGACAGGGGCAGAATCAGCCCCAGCATTTT
-	TRBD2	TRBJ2-5	TRBV6-1	CASSETSGGAGTQYF	TGTGCCAGCAGTGAGACTAGCGGGGGGGCGGGTACCCAGTACTTC
-	-	TRBJ2-7	TRBV2	CASRETGTYSYEQYF	TGTGCCAGCAGGGAGACCGGGACATATTCCTACGAGCAGTACTTC